The next 11 T cell receptor beta chains were all read from a single sample in a study of T cell clonotyping in hematopoietic cell transplantation. TCRdb keeps only in-frame clones here, not all; method: immunoSEQ multiplex PCR. The sample consists of under 20,000 clones, around 88% of them appearing once. The time point denotes: recipient sample about 28 days before transplant, after cytoreduction. Here the sequenced sample was peripheral blood mononuclear cells, taken before stem cell transplant. The receptors here all came from a man between 50 and 59 years old with acute myeloid leukemia. Some clones in this sample may be carry-over from other donors' samples.

This clone was found a few times. The chain carries TRBV5-6 and TRBJ2-7; D unclear. CDR1 is SGHDT and CDR2 is YYEEEE in the germline V gene. Trimming removed 0 bases at V and 0 bases at J, with 4 bases between. This CDR3 has 13 residues. CDR3 in amino acids: CASSLVDSYEQYF. CDR3 nucleotide sequence: TGTGCCAGCAGCTTGGTAGACTCCTACGAGCAGTACTTC. The complete variable domain, with remaining parts taken from reference TRBV5-6 and TRBJ2-7, reads DAGVTQSPTHLIKTRGQQVTLRCSPKSGHDTVSWYQQALGQGPQFIFQYYEEEERQRGNFPDRFSGHQFPNYSSELNVNALLLGDSALYLCASSLVDSYEQYFGPGTRLTVT.

V and J are TRBV4-1 and TRBJ2-7, with 8 bases lining up with TRBD2. The germline V gene has CDR1 MGHRA and CDR2 YSYEKL. J lost 0 bases, V lost 0 bases, and 10 bases had no gene match. The CDR3 totals 18 residues. The CDR3 sequence is CASSQDPLAGHPSYEQYF. In DNA form, the CDR3 reads TGCGCCAGCAGCCAAGATCCCCTAGCGGGTCACCCCTCCTACGAGCAGTACTTC.

This clone appeared a few times. J is TRBJ1-6 and V is TRBV4-2; possibly TRBD1 for D (5 bases). The V gene lost 0 bases and the J gene lost 12 bases, with 12 bases spanning the gap. CDR3 length: 14 residues. Germline V lookup: CDR1 LGHNA, CDR2 YNFKEQ. DNA of the CDR3: TGTGCCAGCAGCCAAGATCAAGGTGGGGGACCCCTCCACTTT. This translates into CASSQDQGGGPLHF.

The rearrangement links TRBV5-1 to TRBJ1-1, with D tentatively TRBD1 (6 bases). Trimming removed 3 bases from V and 1 base from J, with 16 bases in between. CDR3 length: 16 amino acids. CDR1 SGHRS and CDR2 YFSETQ come from the germline V gene. CDR3 loop: CASSYGNTGKNTEAFF. The CDR3 region has the DNA TGCGCCAGCAGCTACGGGAATACAGGGAAGAACACTGAAGCTTTCTTT.

The chain is built from TRBV28 and TRBJ2-7; 9 nucleotides line up with TRBD1. The V gene end was trimmed by 10 bases and the J gene end by 0 bases; junction bases not matched to a gene: 7. CDR3 length equals 14 residues. In germline, CDR1 is MDHEN, CDR2 SYDVKM. The CDR3 loop reads CATRRQGDSYEQYF. The CDR3 DNA follows: TGTGCCACCCGAAGACAGGGGGACTCCTACGAGCAGTACTTC. Full variable domain (remainder filled in from reference TRBV28 and TRBJ2-7): DVKVTQSSRYLVKRTGEKVFLECVQDMDHENMFWYRQDPGLGLRLIYFSYDVKMKEKGDIPEGYSVSREKKERFSLILESASTNQTSMYLCATRRQGDSYEQYFGPGTRLTVT.

The rearrangement joins TRBV5-1 to TRBJ2-5, with D maybe TRBD2 (5 bases). The ends were cut back, 5 bases at V and 4 bases at J, with 15 bases in the middle. CDR1 and CDR2 from the germline V gene are SGHRS and YFSETQ. The CDR3 spans 14 residues. The CDR3 nucleotides read TGCGCCAGCAGACGGGATCACGGGGTAGAGACCCAGTACTTC. Amino acids: CASRRDHGVETQYF.

This sequence joins TRBV2 and TRBJ2-7; D might be TRBD1 (6 bases). The V gene's germline CDR1 is SNHLY and CDR2 FYNNEI. The ends were cut back, 4 bases at V and 3 bases at J, with 16 bases in the middle. This CDR3 has 15 amino acids. The CDR3 here is CASSGSAGTHYEQYF. DNA for the CDR3: TGTGCCAGCAGTGGGTCGGCCGGGACACACTACGAGCAGTACTTC.

CDR3 protein: CASSPWLAAQETQYF. The CDR3 bases are TGTGCCAGCAGTCCCTGGCTAGCGGCCCAAGAGACCCAGTACTTC. The chain links TRBV7-6 to TRBJ2-5, with 7 bases fitting TRBD2. The CDR3 spans 15 residues. The germline CDR1 and CDR2 sequences are SGHVS and FNYEAQ. The V and J ends lost 6 bases and 1 base, in that order; junction bases with no gene match: 8.

J is TRBJ1-2 and V is TRBV6-5; D call uncertain. Germline lookup yields CDR1 MNHEY and CDR2 SVGAGI. This CDR3 contains 14 residues. V gave up 2 bases and J gave up 6 bases, with 13 bases separating them. CDR3 DNA: TGTGCCAGCAGTTACCTTCGGGAACAGAATGGCTACACCTTC. The encoded protein is CASSYLREQNGYTF.

V is TRBV29-1 and J is TRBJ1-1; D remains unclear. CDR3 length equals 13 residues. V was pared by 0 bases and J by 7 bases, with 12 bases between. Germline CDR1 SQVTM, CDR2 ANQGSEA. The CDR3 here is CSVEDLVGIEAFF. In nucleotides, the CDR3 is TGCAGCGTTGAAGATTTGGTAGGGATTGAAGCTTTCTTT.

This clone was found once. The V call is TRBV5-1, the J call TRBJ1-3, with TRBD1 as a possible D gene (5 bases). Trimming took off 7 bases at V and 0 bases at J, with 23 bases between the two ends. Germline V gene data show CDR1 as SGHRS and CDR2 as YFSETQ. CDR3 length: 18 residues. CDR3: CASRRTGGRLNSGNTIYF. DNA of the CDR3: TGCGCCAGCCGACGTACGGGGGGGAGGCTTAACTCTGGAAACACCATATATTTT.